A single sample gave rise to the 19 T cell receptor beta chains below, sequenced in a study of chemoradiotherapy in HPV16-positive cancers. Some clones are missing from TCRdb's copy, which holds only in-frame ones; the method was immunoSEQ multiplex PCR. This table has more than 5,000 clones, around 85% appearing once. Sample: tumor tissue, taken from a patient who underwent chemoradiotherapy. The receptors here all came from a human donor with HPV-associated anogenital cancer.

This clone appeared once. The chain links TRBV7-2 to TRBJ1-3, with a weak D call TRBD1 (5 bases). The CDR3 sequence is 16 residues long. CDR1 is SGHTA and CDR2 is FQGNSA in the germline V gene. Trimming took 3 bases from V and 1 from J, leaving 13 bases between them. The CDR3 coding sequence is TGTGCCAGCAGCTTCGACAAAGGGGCATCTGGAAACACCATATATTTT. Translating it yields CASSFDKGASGNTIYF.

The chain recombines TRBV6-1 with TRBJ2-3; D is possibly TRBD1 or TRBD2 (5 bases each). Per germline, CDR1 MNHNS and CDR2 SASEGT. The V and J ends lost 5 bases and 6 bases respectively, with 12 bases between them. The CDR3 consists of 13 residues. The CDR3 nucleotides read TGTGCCAGCAGTCGGGACCTCGTGGATACGCAGTATTTT. This gives the protein CASSRDLVDTQYF.

V and J are TRBV9 and TRBJ2-1; TRBD2 is a possible D gene (5 bases). V lost 0 bases and J 8 bases, leaving 9 bases between the germline ends. The length of the CDR3 is 13 residues. The germline V gene encodes CDR1 SGDLS and CDR2 YYNGEE. For the CDR3, the DNA is TGTGCCAGCAGCGTAGGTATGGAGGATGAGCAGTTCTTC. Amino acid sequence: CASSVGMEDEQFF.

A remark on this clone: One end of the junction does not line up with germline, which may come from a read error. The chain joins TRBV5-3 to TRBJ1-2; unclear D gene. TRBV5-3 belongs to the ORF category, with a function that is uncertain. The CDR3 runs to 14 residues. CDR3 bases: TGTGCCAGCAGCTTTCTCAGTCGCCTTGGTGGCTACACCTTC. Residues: CASSFLSRLGGYTF.

This clone was observed a single time. The sample carries other DNA sequences with the same CDR3. This chain connects TRBV7-2 to TRBJ1-1, with D tentatively TRBD1 (6 bases). Trimming pared 5 bases from V and 6 bases from J, leaving 16 bases between. This CDR3 comprises 14 residues. Germline CDR1 reads SGHTA; CDR2 reads FQGNSA. CDR3 region: CASSPALRGAEAFF. DNA of the CDR3: TGTGCCAGCAGCCCCGCCCTGAGGGGGGCTGAAGCTTTCTTT. The full variable domain, with the rest looked up from reference TRBV7-2 and TRBJ1-1, is GAGVSQSPSNKVTEKGKDVELRCDPISGHTALYWYRQSLGQGLEFLIYFQGNSAPDKSGLPSDRFSAERTGGSVSTLTIQRTQQEDSAVYLCASSPALRGAEAFFGQGTRLTVV.

This clone was found a few times. The chain recombines TRBV7-9 with TRBJ1-1; D is possibly TRBD1 (6 bases). In germline, CDR1 is SEHNR, CDR2 FQNEAQ (reference sequence). The CDR3 contains 14 residues. V lost 5 bases and J 3 bases, leaving 13 bases between the germline ends. The CDR3 DNA follows: TGTGCCAGCAGCAGACTTTACAGGGACACTGAAGCTTTCTTT. It encodes CASSRLYRDTEAFF.

This chain links TRBV7-9 with TRBJ2-3, with TRBD2 matching 8 bases. The trim removed 4 bases at V and 5 bases at J, leaving 8 bases unmatched. The CDR3 runs 15 residues. Germline V gives CDR1 SEHNR, CDR2 FQNEAQ (reference sequence). Written as DNA, the CDR3 is TGTGCCAGCAGCTCCCCGGGGGGGCGAGAAGATACGCAGTATTTT. Residues: CASSSPGGREDTQYF.

In regard to this clone: Other DNA sequences in the same sample also yield this CDR3. This chain links TRBV2 with TRBJ1-2; 7 nucleotides align to TRBD1. With V trimmed by 8 bases and J by 4 bases, 7 bases remained unmatched. The CDR3 sequence is 13 residues long. Germline loops: CDR1 SNHLY, CDR2 FYNNEI. The CDR3, as DNA: TGTGCCAGCGGAAGCAGGGGGGGCTATGGCTACACCTTC. As protein: CASGSRGGYGYTF. Combining the CDR3 with reference TRBV2 and TRBJ1-2 gives the whole variable domain EPEVTQTPSHQVTQMGQEVILRCVPISNHLYFYWYRQILGQKVEFLVSFYNNEISEKSEIFDDQFSVERPDGSNFTLKIRSTKLEDSAMYFCASGSRGGYGYTFGSGTRLTVV.

The chain employs TRBV7-2 and TRBJ1-2; D is unresolved. Germline V gene data show CDR1 as SGHTA and CDR2 as FQGNSA. V lost 2 bases and J lost 4, with 8 bases in between. There are 13 residues in the CDR3. The CDR3 DNA follows: TGTGCCAGCAGCTTATCCTCAGCCTATGGCTACACCTTC. Amino acids: CASSLSSAYGYTF.

The table lists this clone with a count of one. The chain combines TRBV30 with TRBJ1-6, with D perhaps matching TRBD1 (5 bases). Germline assignment: CDR1 GTSNPN and CDR2 SVGIG (reference sequence). The V end lost 7 bases, the J end lost 5 bases, and 12 bases lay between the germline ends. There are 13 residues in the CDR3. CDR3 nucleotides: TGTGCCTCAGCAGAGACAGATAATTCACCCCTCCACTTT. Its protein product is CASAETDNSPLHF.

This clone was detected only once. In DNA, the CDR3 is TGTGCCATCAGCTCACAGGGTTACGAGCAGTACGTC. Its protein product is CAISSQGYEQYV. The rearrangement joins TRBV10-3 to TRBJ2-7, with D perhaps TRBD1 (6 bases). The CDR3 is made up of 12 amino acids. Germline values: CDR1 ENHRY, CDR2 SYGVKD. The V and J ends lost 6 bases and 4 bases respectively, with 10 bases between them.

This clone was observed a few times. The chain is built from TRBV7-8 and TRBJ2-7, with 8 positions matching TRBD2. The length of the CDR3 is 14 residues. J gave up 1 base and V 8 bases, and 7 bases lay outside the gene matches. CDR1 is SGHVS and CDR2 is FQNEAQ in the germline V gene. The CDR3 nucleotides read TGTGCCAGCGCCTGGGAGCGGGGGTCCTACGAGCAGTACTTC. Translation: CASAWERGSYEQYF.

V gene TRBV29-1 combines with J gene TRBJ2-3; D gene unclear. CDR3 size: 13 residues. Germline V CDR1 and CDR2: SQVTM, ANQGSEA. V dropped 7 bases and J dropped 4 bases, with 15 bases sitting between them. The CDR3 bases are TGCAGCGGGGGTGGGGTCTTAGCAGATACGCAGTATTTT. Its protein product is CSGGGVLADTQYF.

In this sample, this clone turned up a few times. This chain uses TRBV7-9 with TRBJ2-7; D possibly corresponds to TRBD2 (5 bases). This CDR3 has 15 amino acids. Looked up from germline, CDR1 is SEHNR and CDR2 is FQNEAQ (reference sequence). V was pared by 3 bases and J by 0 bases, with 12 bases between. This CDR3 reads CASSFRGSSSYEQYF. Here the CDR3 DNA reads TGTGCCAGCAGCTTCCGGGGATCTAGCTCCTACGAGCAGTACTTC.

V usage is TRBV2 and J usage is TRBJ1-5; possibly TRBD1 for D (6 bases). Germline lookup yields CDR1 SNHLY and CDR2 FYNNEI. There are 13 residues in the CDR3. V was cut by 7 bases and J by 4 bases, with 11 bases left in between. CDR3 sequence reads: CASKYRENQPQHF. The CDR3 DNA follows: TGTGCCAGCAAATACAGGGAGAATCAGCCCCAGCATTTT.

V usage is TRBV9 and J usage is TRBJ2-1, with D tentatively TRBD2 (5 bases). V dropped 0 bases and J dropped 5 bases, with 15 bases sitting between them. Germline V gene lookup returns CDR1 SGDLS and CDR2 YYNGEE. The CDR3 consists of 16 residues. For the CDR3, the DNA is TGTGCCAGCAGCGTAGGGGTGGGGAGACCAAACAATGAGCAGTTCTTC. It is translated as CASSVGVGRPNNEQFF.

Only one count was recorded for this clone. This chain joins TRBV5-6 and TRBJ1-2; the D is unclear. Germline V gene data show CDR1 as SGHDT and CDR2 as YYEEEE. This CDR3 is 14 amino acids long. V dropped 6 bases and J dropped 8 bases, with 20 bases sitting between them. This CDR3 is CASKTGLVVGGYTF. CDR3 sequence (DNA): TGTGCCAGCAAGACTGGGCTCGTGGTAGGCGGCTACACCTTC.

The chain carries TRBV11-2 and TRBJ2-7, with 14 bases fitting TRBD2. J lost 0 bases, V lost 4 bases, and 8 bases had no gene match. Looked up from germline, CDR1 is SGHAT and CDR2 is FQNNGV. This CDR3 contains 18 residues. The CDR3 DNA sequence: TGTGCCAGCAGCTCTGGGACTAGCGGGGGAAAGAGCTCCTACGAGCAGTACTTC. It translates to CASSSGTSGGKSSYEQYF.

This CDR3 is CASSDDIYEQYF. The CDR3 nucleotides read TGTGCCAGCAGCGACGACATCTACGAGCAGTACTTC. The rearrangement uses TRBV7-6 and TRBJ2-7, with D unresolved. This CDR3 is built from 12 residues. V shed 5 bases and J shed 3 bases, with 8 bases lying between them. Germline V gene sequence: CDR1 SGHVS, CDR2 FNYEAQ.